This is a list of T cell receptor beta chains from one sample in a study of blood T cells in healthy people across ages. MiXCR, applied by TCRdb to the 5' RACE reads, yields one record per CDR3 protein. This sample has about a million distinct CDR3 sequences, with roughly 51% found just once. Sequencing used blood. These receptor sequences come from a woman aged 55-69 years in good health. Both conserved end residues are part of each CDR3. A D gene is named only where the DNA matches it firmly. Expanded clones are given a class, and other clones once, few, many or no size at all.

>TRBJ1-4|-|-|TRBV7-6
TGTGCCAGCAGCTTTTTGCAGGGTAGCGAAAAACTGTTTTTT
CASSFLQGSEKLFF
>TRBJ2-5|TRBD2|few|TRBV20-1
TGCAGTGCTAATAGCGGGAGGTTACAAGAGACCCAGTACTTC
CSANSGRLQETQYF
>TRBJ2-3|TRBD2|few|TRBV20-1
TGCAGTGCTATTTCGCGGGAGGACCATCGAGATACGCAGTATTTT
CSAISREDHRDTQYF
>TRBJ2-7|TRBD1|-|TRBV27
TGTGCCAGCAGTCTTCCGACAGGGCCCTACGAGCAGTACTTC
CASSLPTGPYEQYF
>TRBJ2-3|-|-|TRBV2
TGTGCCAGCAGTGACCCCAGGGTCGGCACAGATACGCAGTATTTT
CASSDPRVGTDTQYF
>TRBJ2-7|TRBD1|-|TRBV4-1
TGCGCCAGCAGACTAGATCCGGACAGGGGGCTATACGAGCAGTACTTC
CASRLDPDRGLYEQYF
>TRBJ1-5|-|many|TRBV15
TGTGCATCCGGGAATAGCAATCAGCCCCAGCATTTT
CASGNSNQPQHF
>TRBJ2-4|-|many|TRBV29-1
TGCAGCGTTGTGAGGCAGGGGGGAAACATTCAGTACTTC
CSVVRQGGNIQYF
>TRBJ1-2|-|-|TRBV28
TGTGCCAGCAGTCTTTCCCCCTTTAAAGATGGCTACACCTTC
CASSLSPFKDGYTF
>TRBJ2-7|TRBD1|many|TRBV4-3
TGCGCCAGCAGCCATCCGGGACAGGGGATTTACGAGCAGTACTTC
CASSHPGQGIYEQYF
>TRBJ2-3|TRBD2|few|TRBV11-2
TGTGCCAGCAGCACCCTAGCGGACACAGATACGCAGTATTTT
CASSTLADTDTQYF
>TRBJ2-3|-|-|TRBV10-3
TGTGCCATCAGTGTCGGGGACAAATTCACAGATACGCAGTATTTT
CAISVGDKFTDTQYF
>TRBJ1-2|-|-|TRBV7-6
TGTGCCAGCAGCTTAGTGGCCGGGGACTACTATGGCTACACCTTC
CASSLVAGDYYGYTF
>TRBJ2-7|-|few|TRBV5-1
TGCGCCAGCAGCTCTACTGCCGGGACGGGCTACGAGCAGTACTTC
CASSSTAGTGYEQYF
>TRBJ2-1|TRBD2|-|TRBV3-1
TGTGCCAGCAGCCTAGGACTAGCGGGGTATGAGCAGTTCTTC
CASSLGLAGYEQFF
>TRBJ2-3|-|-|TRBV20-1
TGCAGTGCCATGGTGGCGGGTAGGAATACGCAGTATTTT
CSAMVAGRNTQYF
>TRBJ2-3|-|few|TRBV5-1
TGCGCCAGCAGCTTGCCGGCTAGCGAGAGCACAGATACGCAGTATTTT
CASSLPASESTDTQYF
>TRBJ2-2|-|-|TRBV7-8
TGTGCCAGCAGCCTGACTCCGGGACTCTCCAACACCGGGGAGCTGTTTTTT
CASSLTPGLSNTGELFF
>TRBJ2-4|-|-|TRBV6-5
TGTGCCAGCAGTGACGACAAGCATGGGAACATTCAGTACTTC
CASSDDKHGNIQYF
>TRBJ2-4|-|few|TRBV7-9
TGTGCCAGCGGTCTTGACGGCCAGGAGCAGTACTTC
CASGLDGQEQYF
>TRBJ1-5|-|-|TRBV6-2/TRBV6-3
TGTGCCAGCAGTTCCGGACATGGATATCAGCCCCAGCATTTT
CASSSGHGYQPQHF
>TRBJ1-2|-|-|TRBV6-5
TGTGCCAGCAGAGGAAATAGTTATGGCTACACCTTC
CASRGNSYGYTF
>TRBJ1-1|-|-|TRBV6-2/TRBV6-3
TGTGCCAGCACCCCTACAGGGCTGAACACTGAAGCTTTCTTT
CASTPTGLNTEAFF
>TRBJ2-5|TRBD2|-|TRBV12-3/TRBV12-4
TGTGCCAGCAGTTCCCCCCTAGCGGGGCAAGAGACCCAGTACTTC
CASSSPLAGQETQYF
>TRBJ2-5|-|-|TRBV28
TGTGCCAGCCGAAGTTTTTGGGGGACAGAGACCCAGTACTTC
CASRSFWGTETQYF
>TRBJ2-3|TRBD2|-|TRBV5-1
TGCGCCAGCAGTTCTGCACCGGGACTAGCGGGAGGTGCGAGGGTTGAATGGATGACGCAGTATTTT
CASSSAPGLAGGARVEWMTQYF
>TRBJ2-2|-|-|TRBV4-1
TGCGCCAGCAGCCAAGTGGGGCGGGCTGGAGGCGGGGAGCTGTTTTTT
CASSQVGRAGGGELFF
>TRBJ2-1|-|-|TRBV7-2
TGTGCCAGCAGCCCCCAAGGACTTCTCTACAATGAGCAGTTCTTC
CASSPQGLLYNEQFF
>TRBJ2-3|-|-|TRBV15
TGTGCCACCAGCACCTTATGGGGTGCCACAGATACGCAGTATTTT
CATSTLWGATDTQYF
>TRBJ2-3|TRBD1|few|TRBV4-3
TGCGCCAGCAGCCAGTCGGGCACAGGGGGAGGCACAGATACGCAGTATTTT
CASSQSGTGGGTDTQYF
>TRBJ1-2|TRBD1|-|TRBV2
TGTGCCAGCCCCCGGACAGGAAACTATGGCTACACCTTC
CASPRTGNYGYTF
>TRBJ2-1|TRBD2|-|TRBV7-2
TGTGCCAGCAGCCAGGGGGGGCTAGCGGGATTTTTCTCCTACAATGAGCAGTTCTTC
CASSQGGLAGFFSYNEQFF
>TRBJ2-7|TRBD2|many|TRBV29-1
TGCAGCGTAGCGGGAGCCTACGAGCAGTACTTC
CSVAGAYEQYF
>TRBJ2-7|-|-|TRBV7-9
TGTGCTAGCAGTATGGGGACGGGCTACAATGAGCAGTACTTC
CASSMGTGYNEQYF
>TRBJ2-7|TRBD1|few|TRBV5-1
TGCGCCAGCAGCTTGTTACAGGGGGCGGTTTACGAGCAGTACTTC
CASSLLQGAVYEQYF
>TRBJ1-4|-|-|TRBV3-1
TGTGCCAGCAGCCGTGCGGCAACTAATGAAAAACTGTTTTTT
CASSRAATNEKLFF
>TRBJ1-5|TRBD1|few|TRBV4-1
TGCGCCAGCAGCCAAGCCCCTTGGCAGGGGGTGCCCCAGCATTTT
CASSQAPWQGVPQHF
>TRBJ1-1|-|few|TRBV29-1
TGCAGCGTGGCTACAGGGACTGAAGCTTTCTTT
CSVATGTEAFF
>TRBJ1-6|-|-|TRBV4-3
TGCGCCAGCAACCGGGACCTGAGCTCCTATGATTCACCCCTCCACTTT
CASNRDLSSYDSPLHF
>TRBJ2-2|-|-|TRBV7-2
TGTGCCAGCGCCCATGACGGGGGTTGGCCCGGGGAGCTGTTTTTT
CASAHDGGWPGELFF
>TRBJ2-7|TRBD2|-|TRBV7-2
TGTGCCAGCAGCCCCGCGCCGGGGACTAGCTACGAGCAGTACTTC
CASSPAPGTSYEQYF
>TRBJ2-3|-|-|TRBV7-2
TGTGCCAGCAGCTTCTGGGGCACCCAACATACGCAGTATTTT
CASSFWGTQHTQYF
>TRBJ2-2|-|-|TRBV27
TGTGCCAGCAGTCGCAGGGACACCGGAGCTATGTTTTTT
CASSRRDTGAMFF
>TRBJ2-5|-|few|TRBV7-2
TGTGCCAGCAGCTTATATGTTGGGTCCCAGTACTTC
CASSLYVGSQYF
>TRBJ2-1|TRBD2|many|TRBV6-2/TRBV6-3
TGTGCCAGCAGTTATCTCAGCGGGAGTAATGAGCAGTTCTTC
CASSYLSGSNEQFF
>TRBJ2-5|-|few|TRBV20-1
TGCAGTGCTAGAATGGGGTCCGCGACCCAGTACTTC
CSARMGSATQYF
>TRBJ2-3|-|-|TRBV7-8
TGTGCCAGCAGCCCGATGGGACTCACAGATACGCAGTATTTT
CASSPMGLTDTQYF
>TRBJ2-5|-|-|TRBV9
TGTGCCAGCAGCGTAGTCGGAGGGGTATGGGAGACCCAGTACTTC
CASSVVGGVWETQYF
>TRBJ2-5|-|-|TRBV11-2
TGTGCCAGCAGCATATTCCCCCTCCTGGGGGTGGAGACCCAGTACTTC
CASSIFPLLGVETQYF
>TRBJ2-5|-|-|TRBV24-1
TGTGCCGCAAGTAGGGATGAGGAGACCCAGTACTTC
CAASRDEETQYF
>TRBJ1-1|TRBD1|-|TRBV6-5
TGTGCCAGCAGTTCAGCACGACAGGGGCCCCGAGGGAACACTGAAGCTTTCTTT
CASSSARQGPRGNTEAFF
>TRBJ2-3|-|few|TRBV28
TGTGCCAGCAGTTTCAGGGGCCACACAGATACGCAGTATTTT
CASSFRGHTDTQYF
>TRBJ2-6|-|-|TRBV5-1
TGCGCCAGCAGCTTGGATAGGGGTGGGGGCACTATTTCTGGGGCCAACGTCCTGACTTTC
CASSLDRGGGTISGANVLTF
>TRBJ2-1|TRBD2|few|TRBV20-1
TGCAGTGCTAGGGGCGGGAGGCCCAATGAGCAGTTCTTC
CSARGGRPNEQFF